The 5 T cell receptor beta chains listed next were all sequenced from one sample in a study of EBV T-cell therapy then PD-1 blockade in nasopharyngeal carcinoma. Antigens for these TCRs are unknown. Clones were read by immunoSEQ multiplex PCR, and TCRdb kept only the in-frame ones, dropping some. The sample holds about 22,000 clones; about four fifths are singletons and the top ten take roughly 24%. Treatment of the sample: AdE1-LMPpoly-expanded autologous EBV-specific T-cell therapy followed by anti-PD-1 nivolumab. The specimen was CD8+ T cells from blood, collected at day -245 from a patient whose treatment included autologous EBV-specific T cells and nivolumab. Receptors were obtained from a man aged 40-55 years with nasopharyngeal carcinoma.

The chain employs TRBV3-1 (or the pseudogene TRBV3-2) and TRBJ2-4, with TRBD1 matching over 9 bases. In germline, CDR1 is LGHDT, CDR2 YNNKEL (reference sequence). This CDR3 region has 13 residues. V gave up 1 base and J gave up 8 bases; unmatched junction bases: 0. The CDR3 region has the DNA TGTGCCAGCAGCCAAGGGGACAGGGACATTCAGTACTTC. Protein product: CASSQGDRDIQYF.

The chain employs TRBV29-1 and TRBJ2-1; D gene unclear. Trimming cost V 7 bases and J 0 bases, with 13 bases left between them. The CDR3 is 14 amino acids. Germline V gene sequence: CDR1 SQVTM, CDR2 ANQGSEA. The CDR3 sequence: CSARLESSYNEQFF. The CDR3 DNA is TGCAGCGCGAGACTCGAGAGCTCCTACAATGAGCAGTTCTTC.

This clone was seen a few times. The rearrangement links TRBV19 to TRBJ1-6, with unresolved D. From germline, CDR1 is LNHDA and CDR2 SQIVND (reference sequence). V was clipped by 3 bases and J by 6 bases, with 12 bases between them. The CDR3 loop spans 15 amino acids. In DNA, the CDR3 is TGTGCCAGTAGTATTTTTTCGGGGAGTAATTCACCCCTCCACTTT. Its translation: CASSIFSGSNSPLHF.

This rearrangement joins TRBV7-9 to TRBJ2-2; 7 bases agree with TRBD1. Germline CDR1 is SEHNR and CDR2 is FQNEAQ (reference sequence). The V and J ends lost 5 bases and 4 bases, in that order; junction bases with no gene match: 7. The CDR3 extends over 15 amino acids. In DNA, the CDR3 is TGTGCCAGCAGCCCGGAGACAGGGTCCACCGGGGAGCTGTTTTTT. Protein: CASSPETGSTGELFF.

V gene TRBV27 combines with J gene TRBJ2-1, with TRBD2 identical over 7 bases. This CDR3 region has 14 residues. Losses at the gene ends were 8 bases for V and 4 bases for J; bases not matched to a gene: 8. Germline-derived CDR1 and CDR2 are MNHEY and SMNVEV (reference sequence). The CDR3 nucleotides read TGTGCCAGCGGGGGGGACGGAACTTACAATGAGCAGTTCTTC. It translates to CASGGDGTYNEQFF.